The rows below give T cell receptor beta chains drawn from one sample of a study of T cell responses to AZD1222 COVID-19 vaccine. TCRdb's table, derived via immunoSEQ multiplex PCR, lists solely in-frame clones and lacks some. The table shows around 66,000 clones, with around nine tenths occurring only once. The sample in question was peripheral blood, obtained 28 days after the second dose of the MenACWY control vaccine. The receptors were gathered from an adult who received the MenACWY meningococcal vaccine as a control. The CDR3 runs from the conserved cysteine through the conserved F or W. D genes are given only for firm matches. Where a row states a size, it is once, few, many or the class of an expanded clone; other rows omit it.

clone size,J gene,D gene,V gene,CDR3 DNA,CDR3 protein
NA,TRBJ1-2,TRBD1,TRBV16,TGTGCCAGCAGCAACGGACAGGGCTATGGCTACACCTTC,CASSNGQGYGYTF
NA,TRBJ1-1,NA,TRBV5-1,TGCGCCAGCAGCTTGGTCTTAGGGGGTCTTAACACTGAAGCTTTCTTT,CASSLVLGGLNTEAFF
NA,TRBJ2-5,NA,TRBV4-2,TGTGCCAGCAGCCAGGAACCATCAGAGACCCAGTACTTC,CASSQEPSETQYF
NA,TRBJ1-2,NA,TRBV29-1,TGCAGCACATTGGGAGCAGATGGCTACACCTTC,CSTLGADGYTF
NA,TRBJ2-1,NA,TRBV5-1,TGCGCCAGCAGCTTGGGGCAGATAAGCCACAATGAGCAGTTCTTC,CASSLGQISHNEQFF
NA,TRBJ2-2,TRBD1,TRBV27,TGTGCCAGCAGACCGGGACAGGGATACACCGGGGAGCTGTTTTTT,CASRPGQGYTGELFF
NA,TRBJ1-3,NA,TRBV5-1,TGCGCCAGCAGCTCCTTAGAGCGCAGGGGCTCTGGAAACACCATATATTTT,CASSSLERRGSGNTIYF
NA,TRBJ1-2,TRBD1,TRBV18,TGTGCCAGCTCACCTACAGGGGTTTCCTATGGCTACACCTTC,CASSPTGVSYGYTF
NA,TRBJ2-2,NA,TRBV28,TGTGCCAGCAGTGCGGGCGGGGTCCCGAACACCGGGGAGCTGTTTTTT,CASSAGGVPNTGELFF
NA,TRBJ1-5,TRBD1,TRBV19,TGTGCCAGTAGTATAGTACGAGGGGGCCGCAATCAGCCCCAGCATTTT,CASSIVRGGRNQPQHF
NA,TRBJ1-1,TRBD1,TRBV3-1/TRBV3-2,TGTGCCAGCAGCACCGGGACAGAGAGTGAAGCTTTCTTT,CASSTGTESEAFF
NA,TRBJ1-5,NA,TRBV10-3,TGTGCCACCGGGACTCTTAGCAATCAGCCCCAGCATTTT,CATGTLSNQPQHF
NA,TRBJ1-2,NA,TRBV5-8,TGTGCCAGCAGCTTGCCCGGGGCCGAAGCTAACTATGGCTACACCTTC,CASSLPGAEANYGYTF
NA,TRBJ1-6,TRBD1,TRBV19,TGTGCCAGTAGGCCACAGGGGAATTCACCCCTCCACTTT,CASRPQGNSPLHF
NA,TRBJ1-1,NA,TRBV19,TGTGCCAGTAGTATAGAAGCCTCCAGGAACACTGAAGCTTTCTTT,CASSIEASRNTEAFF
once,TRBJ2-2,TRBD1,TRBV6-2/TRBV6-3,TGTGCCAGCAGTACCTCCAGGACAGGGTACACCGGGGAGCTGTTTTTT,CASSTSRTGYTGELFF
NA,TRBJ1-3,NA,TRBV12-1,TGTGCCGGACATGGAAACACCATATATTTT,CAGHGNTIYF
NA,TRBJ1-4,NA,TRBV5-5,TGTGCCAGCAGCTTGATTGGGGAGGCTAATGAAAAACTGTTTTTT,CASSLIGEANEKLFF
NA,TRBJ1-1,NA,TRBV5-6,TGTGCCAGCAGCTTGGATCGGGACCGTGAAGCTTTCTTT,CASSLDRDREAFF
NA,TRBJ1-2,NA,TRBV4-1,TGCGCCAGCAGCCAATTCTCAGACCGCATCAATTCTAACTATGGCTACACCTTC,CASSQFSDRINSNYGYTF
NA,TRBJ2-7,TRBD2,TRBV9,TGTGCCAGCAGCGTAGCAAGGACTAGCGGGGGCTACGAGCAGTACTTC,CASSVARTSGGYEQYF
few,TRBJ1-1,NA,TRBV3-1/TRBV3-2,TGTGCCAGCAGCCAAGCCACAGAGACCCGTGAAGCTTTCTTT,CASSQATETREAFF
NA,TRBJ1-6,TRBD1,TRBV5-5,TGTGCCAGCAGCTTGGGAGGGACAGGGCCGAGCTCCTATAATTCACCCCTCCACTTT,CASSLGGTGPSSYNSPLHF
NA,TRBJ1-3,TRBD1,TRBV10-2,TGCGCCAGCAGTGAACAGGGGTCTGGAAACACCATATATTTT,CASSEQGSGNTIYF
NA,TRBJ1-2,NA,TRBV28,TGTGCCAGCAACCGGGGGGGACTGTTTAACTATGGCTACACCTTC,CASNRGGLFNYGYTF
NA,TRBJ1-1,NA,TRBV28,TGTGCCAGCAGTTTACTTTTTCCGAGGGGCACTGAAGCTTTCTTT,CASSLLFPRGTEAFF
NA,TRBJ2-4,NA,TRBV6-6,TGTGCCAGCAGTTATGCCCCTCCTGAGGGTCGGTACTTC,CASSYAPPEGRYF
NA,TRBJ1-2,NA,TRBV6-6,TGTGCCAGCAGTTACTCACAGACCTATGGCTACACCTTC,CASSYSQTYGYTF
NA,TRBJ1-4,TRBD1,TRBV6-5,TGTGCCAGCAGTTACTCTGGCGGGACAGGGAATGAAAAACTGTTTTTT,CASSYSGGTGNEKLFF
NA,TRBJ1-3,NA,TRBV9,TGTGCCAGCAGCGTAGGGAGGGAGGCTGGAAACACCATATATTTT,CASSVGREAGNTIYF
NA,TRBJ2-3,NA,TRBV5-4,TGTGCCAGCAGCTTGGGAAGCACAGATACGCAGTATTTT,CASSLGSTDTQYF
NA,TRBJ2-7,NA,TRBV28,TGTGCCAGCAGTTCTCCGGGGGGCGTCGGGCACGAGCAGTACTTC,CASSSPGGVGHEQYF
NA,TRBJ1-4,NA,TRBV25-1,TGTGCCAGCGGGCCCCCGTCACAGGAAAAACTGTTTTTT,CASGPPSQEKLFF
NA,TRBJ1-6,TRBD1,TRBV7-2,TGTGCCAGCAGCTTAAGGACAGGGACCAATTCACCCCTCCACTTT,CASSLRTGTNSPLHF